Listed below are T cell receptor beta chains from one sample, sequenced in a study of shared clonotypes between healthy human individuals. Using immunoSEQ multiplex PCR, the repertoire was profiled, and TCRdb retains in-frame clones only, with some absent. The sample records approximately 470,000 clones, approximately 80% being singletons. Sequences were obtained from PBMCs. These receptors were taken from a woman in her 40s in good health. Some clones in this sample may be carry-over from other donors' samples. Each CDR3 is given without its conserved first and last residue.

j_gene: TRBJ2-3
v_gene: TRBV5-6
len: 13
CDR3aa: ASSLLGSSTDTQY

j_gene: TRBJ2-7
v_gene: TRBV5-1
len: 12
CDR3aa: ASSSYRATYEQY

j_gene: TRBJ2-1
v_gene: TRBV19
len: 12
CDR3aa: ASSVNRGLNEQF

j_gene: TRBJ1-1
v_gene: TRBV4-1
len: 16
CDR3aa: ASSQAAGGPWGDTEAF

j_gene: NA
v_gene: TRBV29-1
len: 10
CDR3aa: SVTGTGYEQY

j_gene: TRBJ2-1
v_gene: TRBV7-3
len: 15
CDR3aa: ASSLGVGRLAGNEQF

j_gene: TRBJ2-7
v_gene: TRBV4-1
len: 12
CDR3aa: ASSQDRWDRVQY

j_gene: TRBJ1-1
v_gene: TRBV5-1
len: 12
CDR3aa: ASSRSGGNTEAF

j_gene: TRBJ2-1
v_gene: TRBV30
len: 14
CDR3aa: ACETTSGRTYNEQF

j_gene: TRBJ1-4
v_gene: TRBV7-9
len: 13
CDR3aa: ASSAQGGANEKLF

j_gene: TRBJ1-4
v_gene: TRBV7-2
len: 14
CDR3aa: ASSFPGQGTNEKLF

j_gene: TRBJ2-3
v_gene: TRBV4-3
len: 15
CDR3aa: ASSQTGTSGSTDTQY

j_gene: TRBJ1-2
v_gene: TRBV27
len: 10
CDR3aa: ASSSAGEGYT

j_gene: TRBJ2-3
v_gene: TRBV13
len: 11
CDR3aa: ASTLEEGDTQY

j_gene: TRBJ2-5
v_gene: TRBV7-7
len: 12
CDR3aa: ASSLEVEAETQY

j_gene: TRBJ2-7
v_gene: TRBV6-1
len: 11
CDR3aa: ASRRDSSYEQY

j_gene: TRBJ1-5
v_gene: TRBV4-2
len: 11
CDR3aa: ASSQVKGRPQH

j_gene: TRBJ2-3
v_gene: TRBV10-3
len: 9
CDR3aa: AISESGSQY

j_gene: TRBJ2-3
v_gene: TRBV2
len: 11
CDR3aa: ASRQGNTDTQY

j_gene: TRBJ2-7
v_gene: TRBV6-6
len: 13
CDR3aa: ASSYSAGGSDEQY

j_gene: TRBJ2-3
v_gene: TRBV7-2
len: 17
CDR3aa: ASSPRGGLAGSSTDTQY

j_gene: TRBJ1-1
v_gene: TRBV28
len: 12
CDR3aa: ASSGGHSNTEAF

j_gene: TRBJ2-3
v_gene: TRBV4-3
len: 11
CDR3aa: ASSQDPGDTQY

j_gene: TRBJ1-1
v_gene: TRBV6-6
len: 12
CDR3aa: ASSYSGVRTEAF

j_gene: TRBJ2-7
v_gene: TRBV21-1
len: 16
CDR3aa: ASSKPGDYCQLLLGQY

j_gene: TRBJ1-2
v_gene: TRBV18
len: 11
CDR3aa: ASSPPTDYGYT

j_gene: TRBJ1-5
v_gene: TRBV29-1
len: 15
CDR3aa: SVPPWYKMFWGQPQH

j_gene: TRBJ2-1
v_gene: TRBV29-1
len: 14
CDR3aa: SVGGSGQGFANEQF

j_gene: TRBJ2-1
v_gene: TRBV7-9
len: 14
CDR3aa: ASSLGAGNSYNEQF

j_gene: TRBJ2-2
v_gene: TRBV9
len: 14
CDR3aa: ASSVLPSDNTGELF

j_gene: TRBJ2-5
v_gene: TRBV29-1
len: 11
CDR3aa: SVGPGPQETQY

j_gene: TRBJ2-2
v_gene: TRBV11-3
len: 11
CDR3aa: ASNRDGTGELF

j_gene: TRBJ2-3
v_gene: TRBV5-4
len: 13
CDR3aa: ASSLGGASTDTQY

j_gene: TRBJ2-1
v_gene: TRBV15
len: 11
CDR3aa: ATSRDRGHPGL

j_gene: TRBJ2-3
v_gene: TRBV7-2
len: 16
CDR3aa: ASSFGLAGDPGSDTQY

j_gene: TRBJ2-5
v_gene: TRBV11-2
len: 14
CDR3aa: ASSLLDVAGGETQY

j_gene: TRBJ2-7
v_gene: TRBV10-2
len: 11
CDR3aa: ASSGAVYYEQY

j_gene: TRBJ2-5
v_gene: TRBV6-1
len: 15
CDR3aa: ASSENLDSGRRETQY

j_gene: TRBJ2-1
v_gene: TRBV2
len: 12
CDR3aa: ASRGTGFNNEQF

j_gene: TRBJ1-2
v_gene: TRBV30
len: 12
CDR3aa: AWSARRANYGYT

j_gene: TRBJ1-1
v_gene: TRBV6-1
len: 11
CDR3aa: ASLRGVGTEAF

j_gene: TRBJ2-1
v_gene: TRBV7-9
len: 12
CDR3aa: ASSLTAGVYEQF

j_gene: TRBJ2-2
v_gene: TRBV4-2
len: 12
CDR3aa: ASSPRLVDRELF

j_gene: TRBJ2-7
v_gene: TRBV11-3
len: 16
CDR3aa: ASRYPWTSGDPTYEQY

j_gene: TRBJ2-5
v_gene: TRBV13
len: 15
CDR3aa: ASSARLAGGFVETQY

j_gene: TRBJ1-1
v_gene: TRBV28
len: 11
CDR3aa: ASSPTRGTEAF

j_gene: TRBJ1-1
v_gene: TRBV2
len: 11
CDR3aa: ASREDMNTEAF

j_gene: TRBJ1-2
v_gene: TRBV7-3
len: 11
CDR3aa: ASSPGWGRGYT